The source of this T cell receptor (beta chain) is a study of blood T cell repertoires in COVID-19. The wider study: Italy, Spain and the United States were the sources of the convalescent and acute COVID-19 samples.

V lost 7 bases and J lost 5; bases outside the gene matches: 10. This CDR3 spans 14 amino acids. Germline V gene data show CDR1 as MNHEY and CDR2 as SVGAGI. TCRdb's table, derived via immunoSEQ multiplex PCR, lists solely in-frame clones and lacks some. The profile shows approximately 470,000 clones, 70% to 90% of them singletons. The chain couples TRBV6-5 to TRBJ1-1, with TRBD1 identical over 7 bases. This clonotype originated in a human donor in a cohort sampled during active COVID-19. What was sequenced was peripheral blood. The CDR3 region has the DNA TGTGCCAGCAAACTAGAGGGGGCCAGGACTGAAGCTTTCTTT. Protein: CASKLEGARTEAFF.